Sequencing of this TCR beta chain was carried out in a study of tumor and adjacent non-tumor tissue in lung cancer. Turning to the study itself: The patients, 10 or so men and four to six women, were about 31 to 76 with stage I to III disease.

Overall study results and limits: Higher tumor TCR diversity was associated with shorter survival.

Three rounds of nested PCR, following a modified ARM-PCR protocol, produced the TCRbeta library. TCRdb used MiXCR to reprocess the multiplex PCR reads, holding one entry per CDR3 protein. Among around 79,000 distinct CDR3 sequences listed, around 70% were seen once. Comment on this clonotype: Its antigen is currently unknown. Germline and junction disagree at one end, which may indicate a read error.

The template was RNA from unsorted bulk tissue. The origin of this receptor is a woman in her thirties or forties with non-small cell lung cancer. Sample: lung tumor tissue.

The CDR3 region is CANSEGTISQPQHF. The CDR3 DNA sequence: TGTGCCAACAGTGAAGGGACAATATCTCAGCCTCAGCATTTT. The rearrangement joins TRBV6-1 to TRBJ1-5; tentatively, D is TRBD1 (6 bases). The CDR3 sequence is 14 residues long. Germline lookup yields CDR1 MNHNS and CDR2 SASEGT.